Listed below are T cell receptor beta chains from one sample, sequenced in a study of shared clonotypes between healthy human individuals. Only in-frame clones appear in the TCRdb table, and some are missing; sequencing was by immunoSEQ multiplex PCR. The sample lists a few million clones; approximately 95% were seen once. The sequenced sample was naive CD4+ T cells from PBMCs. The receptors come from a man aged 18 to 29 in good health. Some clones in this sample may be carry-over from other donors' samples. The CDR3 runs from the conserved cysteine through the conserved F or W. A D gene is named only where the DNA matches it firmly. The size entry is marked missing in some rows and otherwise reads once, few, many or a size class.

v_call,j_call,d_call,clone_size,cdr3_nt,cdr3_aa
TRBV7-2,TRBJ2-7,TRBD2,NA,TGTGCCAGCAGTCGGATTAGCGGGACTGACTACGAGCAGTACTTC,CASSRISGTDYEQYF
TRBV10-3,TRBJ2-1,TRBD2,NA,TGTGCCCTGAGGACTAGCGGAAGCTCCTACAATGAGCAGTTCTTC,CALRTSGSSYNEQFF
TRBV6-1,TRBJ1-4,NA,few,TGTGCCAGCAGTGAATGGGGAGCCTGGCATGAAAAACTGTTTTTT,CASSEWGAWHEKLFF
TRBV2,TRBJ1-5,NA,NA,TGTGCCAGCACTCAAGGGCCCGGGACCGAAAGACGGGCCCAGCATTTT,CASTQGPGTERRAQHF
TRBV7-2,TRBJ1-2,NA,few,TGTGCCAGCAGCTTACAGGGTATGAACTATGGCTACACCTTC,CASSLQGMNYGYTF
TRBV5-6,TRBJ1-2,NA,NA,TGTGCCAGCCAACCCCAAAACAGGGAGGGGAACTATGGCTACACCTTC,CASQPQNREGNYGYTF
TRBV7-2,TRBJ2-2,NA,NA,TGTGCCAGCAGCTTACTAAACACCGGGGAGCTGTTTTTT,CASSLLNTGELFF
TRBV7-2,TRBJ2-5,NA,NA,TGTGCCAGCAGCTCACCCGGAAGCGGGGAGACCCAGTACTTC,CASSSPGSGETQYF
TRBV4-1,TRBJ2-1,TRBD2,NA,TGCGCCAGCAGCCCTCGGGGGAGCGGGAGCTCCTACAATGAGCAGTTCTTC,CASSPRGSGSSYNEQFF
TRBV20-1,TRBJ1-1,NA,few,TGCAGTGCTACCCCAAGAGCTGAAGCTTTCTTT,CSATPRAEAFF
TRBV10-3,TRBJ2-5,NA,NA,TGTGCCATCAGTGAGGGGAACAGGGGGGGAGAGACCCAGTACTTC,CAISEGNRGGETQYF
TRBV5-1,TRBJ1-5,NA,NA,TGCGCCAGCAGCTTGGAGCGGGATCAGCCCCAGCATTTT,CASSLERDQPQHF
TRBV5-6,TRBJ2-7,NA,NA,TGTGCCAGCAGCTTGGTGAGGTCCTACGAGCAGTACTTC,CASSLVRSYEQYF
TRBV10-1,TRBJ2-5,NA,NA,TGCGCCAGCAGTGAAACCGACAGAAGCCAAGAGACCCAGTACTTC,CASSETDRSQETQYF
TRBV18,TRBJ2-2,NA,NA,TGTGCCAGCTCCCCTACGCCGGGGCCCGTACTCGGGGAGCTGTTTTTT,CASSPTPGPVLGELFF
TRBV16,TRBJ1-2,NA,NA,TGTGCCAGCAGCCCTCTTGTGCCTAACTATGGCTACACCTTC,CASSPLVPNYGYTF
TRBV5-1,TRBJ1-3,NA,few,TGCGCCAGCAGCTCCGCAGGTGGCTCAGGAAACACCATATATTTT,CASSSAGGSGNTIYF
TRBV11-2,TRBJ2-7,NA,NA,TGTGCCAGCAGCCCACAACTCGGCTCCTACGAGCAGTACTTC,CASSPQLGSYEQYF
TRBV5-6,TRBJ2-3,NA,NA,TGTGCCAGCAGCGCCACGTGGGGTGCTGGCACAGATACGCAGTATTTT,CASSATWGAGTDTQYF
TRBV14,TRBJ2-1,NA,NA,TGTGCCAGCAGCCCCCGTCCCGGACAGGGACTAAGCTCCTACAATGAGCAGTTCTTC,CASSPRPGQGLSSYNEQFF
TRBV2,TRBJ2-1,TRBD2,NA,TGTGCCAGCAACGTTCCTAGCGGGAACGGTGAGCAGTTCTTC,CASNVPSGNGEQFF
TRBV7-2,TRBJ1-1,TRBD1,NA,TGTGCCAGCAACCGGGACAGGGGATATCCTGAAGCTTTCTTT,CASNRDRGYPEAFF
TRBV18,TRBJ2-2,NA,NA,TGTGCCAGCTCACCACGCCGGGGTCAGGACACCGGGGAGCTGTTTTTT,CASSPRRGQDTGELFF
TRBV30,TRBJ2-3,NA,NA,TGTGCCTGGGGGTTTGGAGATACGCAGTATTTT,CAWGFGDTQYF
TRBV28,TRBJ2-7,TRBD2,NA,TGTGCCAGCAGTACGCCAAGCGGGGGAAGGAACGAGCAGTACTTC,CASSTPSGGRNEQYF
TRBV2,TRBJ2-1,NA,once,TGTGCCAGCAGTGAAGAGGTGTTGAATGAGCAGTTCTTC,CASSEEVLNEQFF
TRBV7-2,TRBJ2-1,NA,NA,TGTGCCAGCAGCTTAGGTGCCGGGACTCGAACCTACAATGAGCAGTTCTTC,CASSLGAGTRTYNEQFF
TRBV7-9,TRBJ2-1,NA,NA,TGTGCCAGCAGCTTAGCCCCGCGGTCCTCCTACAATGAGCAGTTCTTC,CASSLAPRSSYNEQFF
TRBV6-6,TRBJ1-2,NA,NA,TGTGCCAGCAGTTACGGTGGCCTTGGGAACTATGGCTACACCTTC,CASSYGGLGNYGYTF